These 26 T cell receptor beta chains share one sample of origin, sequenced in a study of PD-L1 blockade in urothelial cancer. TCRdb's table, derived via immunoSEQ multiplex PCR, lists solely in-frame clones and lacks some. The profile shows 85,000 to 90,000 clones, 89% of them singletons. The time point is: pretreatment peripheral blood. This sample comprised PBMCs, obtained around atezolizumab (anti-PD-L1) treatment. The receptors originated from a woman of 80 years or more with urothelial cancer.

This chain links TRBV12-2 with TRBJ2-2; the D call TRBD2 from the table was never checked on the DNA. TRBV12-2 represents a pseudogene. This CDR3 comprises 18 residues. The CDR3: CASRLSTGLAGGTGELFF. CDR3 coding DNA: TGTGCAAGTCGCTTGAGCACCGGACTAGCGGGAGGAACCGGGGAGCTGTTTTTT.

CDR3 nucleotide sequence: TGTGCCAGCAGCGTAACAGGGGGCGCTTCCAAAAACATTCAGTACTTC. As protein: CASSVTGGASKNIQYF. The chain links TRBV9 to TRBJ2-4; 9 nucleotides align to TRBD1. With V trimmed by 1 base and J by 2 bases, 4 bases remained unmatched. The CDR3 length is 16 residues. The germline V gene encodes CDR1 SGDLS and CDR2 YYNGEE.

This clone is a singleton in its sample. In DNA, the CDR3 is TGTGCCAGCAGCTTGCTGAGGGAGCAGTACTTC. Translation: CASSLLREQYF. The J gene is TRBJ2-7, the V gene TRBV7-2; D is unclear. Germline lookup yields CDR1 SGHTA and CDR2 FQGNSA. V was shortened by 3 bases and J by 7 bases, with 7 bases between the two germline ends. The CDR3 consists of 11 residues.

The V gene is TRBV2, the J gene TRBJ1-1, with D unresolved. Germline CDR1 reads SNHLY; CDR2 reads FYNNEI. The germline V and J ends were trimmed by 3 bases and 3 bases, with 5 bases remaining between them. This CDR3 is built from 12 residues. The DNA of the CDR3 is TGTGCCAGCAGTGACACGGACACTGAAGCTTTCTTT. As protein: CASSDTDTEAFF. Combining the CDR3 with reference TRBV2 and TRBJ1-1 gives the whole variable domain EPEVTQTPSHQVTQMGQEVILRCVPISNHLYFYWYRQILGQKVEFLVSFYNNEISEKSEIFDDQFSVERPDGSNFTLKIRSTKLEDSAMYFCASSDTDTEAFFGQGTRLTVV.

This chain links TRBV27 with TRBJ2-2, with 9 bases that match TRBD2. V was clipped by 2 bases and J by 6 bases; unmatched bases: 1. The CDR3 consists of 14 residues. CDR1 and CDR2 from the germline V gene are MNHEY and SMNVEV (reference sequence). The CDR3 DNA reads as TGTGCCAGCAGTTTAAGGACTAGCGCCGGGGAGCTGTTTTTT. As protein: CASSLRTSAGELFF.

The chain recombines TRBV15 with TRBJ1-1; D is ambiguous. The germline V gene encodes CDR1 LNHNV and CDR2 YYDKDF (reference sequence). The CDR3 consists of 13 residues. Trimming cost V 3 bases and J 0 bases, with 5 bases left between them. The CDR3 protein is CATSRALNTEAFF. The CDR3 DNA follows: TGTGCCACCAGCAGGGCCTTGAACACTGAAGCTTTCTTT.

The V gene is TRBV9, the J gene TRBJ1-3, with D perhaps matching TRBD1 (5 bases). Germline V gene data show CDR1 as SGDLS and CDR2 as YYNGEE. V was cut by 0 bases and J by 2 bases, with 12 bases left in between. This CDR3 comprises 16 residues. The CDR3 here is CASSVGGEGPGNTIYF. The CDR3 DNA follows: TGTGCCAGCAGCGTAGGGGGGGAGGGCCCTGGAAACACCATATATTTT.

The chain combines TRBV7-9 with TRBJ1-2; D call uncertain. Germline assignment: CDR1 SEHNR and CDR2 FQNEAQ (reference sequence). The CDR3 is 12 residues long. V gave up 8 bases and J gave up 7 bases, with 14 bases separating them. The CDR3 region has the DNA TGTGCCAGCTGGTCGAACGCGGGTGGCTACACCTTC. Its protein product is CASWSNAGGYTF.

The chain combines TRBV4-2 with TRBJ1-1, with D unclear. CDR3 size: 15 residues. Per the germline V gene, CDR1 is LGHNA and CDR2 is YNFKEQ. V lost 2 bases and J 3 bases, leaving 13 bases between the germline ends. The CDR3 region has the DNA TGTGCCAGCAGCCAAAGAGAGGGTATGGACACTGAAGCTTTCTTT. Its protein product is CASSQREGMDTEAFF.

J is TRBJ1-1 and V is TRBV27; 7 nucleotides match TRBD1. With V trimmed by 6 bases and J by 4 bases, 5 bases remained unmatched. CDR1 is MNHEY, CDR2 SMNVEV, per germline (reference sequence). The CDR3 has 13 residues. CDR3 sequence (DNA): TGTGCCAGCAGGCGACAGGGACCCACTGAAGCTTTCTTT. It is translated as CASRRQGPTEAFF.

The CDR3 loop is CASSSGTSGSGEQFF. The CDR3 DNA is TGTGCCAGCAGCTCAGGGACTAGCGGGAGTGGGGAGCAGTTCTTC. The chain employs TRBV7-3 and TRBJ2-1; 14 positions match TRBD2. The CDR3 has 15 amino acids. Germline CDR1 is SGHTA and CDR2 is FQGTGA. Trimming cost V 4 bases and J 10 bases; bases outside gene matches: 6.

V and J are TRBV7-9 and TRBJ1-5; D gene unclear. Germline CDR1 reads SEHNR; CDR2 reads FQNEAQ (reference sequence). This CDR3 is 13 amino acids long. Trimming took off 5 bases at V and 7 bases at J, with 12 bases between the two ends. CDR3 loop: CASSPPGYQPQHF. Here the CDR3 DNA reads TGTGCCAGCAGCCCACCCGGGTACCAGCCCCAGCATTTT.

The rearrangement joins TRBV7-9 to TRBJ2-7; D not resolved. Germline CDR1 reads SEHNR; CDR2 reads FQNEAQ (reference sequence). The CDR3 has 12 amino acids. The germline V and J ends were trimmed by 3 bases and 3 bases, with 6 bases remaining between them. The CDR3 loop is CASSLNSYEQYF. The CDR3 nucleotides are TGTGCCAGCAGCTTGAACAGCTACGAGCAGTACTTC.

J is TRBJ1-5 and V is TRBV10-1; 7 bases map to TRBD1. V lost 7 bases, J lost 4 bases, and 16 bases stayed unmatched. CDR1 is WNHNN, CDR2 SYGVQD, per germline (reference sequence). The CDR3 is 17 amino acids. The CDR3 coding sequence is TGCGCCAGCACCTTACGACGTAACAGGGGAGAGAATCAGCCCCAGCATTTT. Its protein is CASTLRRNRGENQPQHF.

The rearrangement uses TRBV5-4 and TRBJ1-2; TRBD1 agrees at 7 bases. The germline gives CDR1 SGHNT, CDR2 YYREEE (reference sequence). The CDR3 is made up of 13 amino acids. V was clipped by 3 bases and J by 6 bases; unmatched bases: 5. CDR3 residues: CASSSTGWDGYTF. Written as DNA, the CDR3 is TGTGCCAGCAGCTCGACAGGGTGGGATGGCTACACCTTC.

The genes are TRBV15 and TRBJ2-1; maybe TRBD1 (7 bases). The V gene's germline CDR1 is LNHNV and CDR2 YYDKDF (reference sequence). There are 17 residues in the CDR3. The V gene lost 5 bases and the J gene lost 6 bases, with 23 bases spanning the gap. In DNA, the CDR3 is TGTGCCACCAGCGGGGCGAGGAACAGGGGACTTTCCAATGAGCAGTTCTTC. Encoded protein: CATSGARNRGLSNEQFF.

The chain links TRBV5-4 to TRBJ1-2, with 8 positions matching TRBD1. From germline, CDR1 is SGHNT and CDR2 YYREEE (reference sequence). CDR3 length: 15 residues. V gave up 4 bases and J gave up 6 bases; unmatched junction bases: 11. Here the CDR3 reads CASSPGGSTGDGYTF. As DNA, the CDR3 is TGTGCCAGCAGCCCCGGGGGGTCGACAGGGGATGGCTACACCTTC. Complete variable domain (other parts from reference TRBV5-4 and TRBJ1-2): ETGVTQSPTHLIKTRGQQVTLRCSSQSGHNTVSWYQQALGQGPQFIFQYYREEENGRGNFPPRFSGLQFPNYSSELNVNALELDDSALYLCASSPGGSTGDGYTFGSGTRLTVV.

The J gene is TRBJ2-7, the V gene TRBV7-2; possibly TRBD1 for D (5 bases). The germline V gene has CDR1 SGHTA and CDR2 FQGNSA. V was cut by 5 bases and J by 1 base, with 15 bases left in between. This CDR3 has 15 amino acids. Written as DNA, the CDR3 is TGTGCCAGCAGCCGTATTGCCGACAGATCCTACGAGCAGTACTTC. Translated: CASSRIADRSYEQYF. Using reference TRBV7-2 and TRBJ2-7 for the parts outside the CDR3, the full variable domain is GAGVSQSPSNKVTEKGKDVELRCDPISGHTALYWYRQSLGQGLEFLIYFQGNSAPDKSGLPSDRFSAERTGGSVSTLTIQRTQQEDSAVYLCASSRIADRSYEQYFGPGTRLTVT.

The chain recombines TRBV19 with TRBJ2-1; 15 nucleotides align to TRBD2. V lost 0 bases, J lost 10 bases, and 13 bases stayed unmatched. This CDR3 region has 19 residues. In germline, CDR1 is LNHDA, CDR2 SQIVND (reference sequence). The CDR3 sequence is CASSIDRSGTSGRSNEQFF. In DNA, the CDR3 is TGTGCCAGTAGTATAGATCGTTCAGGGACTAGCGGGAGGTCTAACGAGCAGTTCTTC.

This chain uses TRBV25-1 with TRBJ1-5, with a tentative D call TRBD1 (6 bases). The CDR3 extends over 15 amino acids. V was clipped by 1 base and J by 4 bases, with 11 bases between them. Germline V CDR1 and CDR2: MGHDK, SYGVNS. The CDR3 region is CASSESGTPNQPQHF. DNA of the CDR3: TGTGCCAGCAGTGAATCCGGGACACCAAATCAGCCCCAGCATTTT.

The chain recombines TRBV6-1 with TRBJ2-1; 8 bases map to TRBD2. The length of the CDR3 is 16 residues. The V gene end was trimmed by 4 bases and the J gene end by 0 bases; junction bases not matched to a gene: 5. CDR1 is MNHNS, CDR2 SASEGT, per germline. As DNA, the CDR3 is TGTGCCAGCAGTGGTAGGACTAGCAGCTCCTACAATGAGCAGTTCTTC. Translated: CASSGRTSSSYNEQFF.

The chain has TRBV11-2 and TRBJ1-1, with 9 nucleotides matching TRBD1. The CDR3 has 15 amino acids. Unmatched junction bases numbered 15, after V lost 6 bases and J lost 10 bases. The germline gives CDR1 SGHAT, CDR2 FQNNGV. As DNA, the CDR3 is TGTGCCAGCAGACCCGACAGGGGGAGGCATCCCCCAGCTTTCTTT. It is translated as CASRPDRGRHPPAFF. Full variable domain (outside the CDR3, taken from reference TRBV11-2 and TRBJ1-1): EAGVAQSPRYKIIEKRQSVAFWCNPISGHATLYWYQQILGQGPKLLIQFQNNGVVDDSQLPKDRFSAERLKGVDSTLKIQPAKLEDSAVYLCASRPDRGRHPPAFFGQGTRLTVV.

The CDR3 region has the DNA TGTGCCAGTCTGGACAGGGGGCTGAGAAGGTATGGCTACACCTTC. Protein sequence: CASLDRGLRRYGYTF. The chain has TRBV19 and TRBJ1-2, with TRBD1 matching over 11 bases. Germline V gene sequence: CDR1 LNHDA, CDR2 SQIVND (reference sequence). J lost 5 bases, V lost 8 bases, and 10 bases had no gene match. The CDR3 has 15 amino acids.

The chain combines TRBV9 with TRBJ2-7; 11 bases agree with TRBD2. The trim removed 3 bases at V and 2 bases at J, leaving 4 bases unmatched. The germline V gene encodes CDR1 SGDLS and CDR2 YYNGEE. The CDR3 contains 15 residues. CDR3 nucleotide sequence: TGTGCCAGCAGCGCGGGACTAGCGGAAACCTACGAGCAGTACTTC. Protein: CASSAGLAETYEQYF.

This chain joins TRBV5-1 and TRBJ2-7; 8 nucleotides line up with TRBD1. V shed 4 bases and J 3 bases; nucleotides not matched to a gene: 6. Germline V gives CDR1 SGHRS, CDR2 YFSETQ. The CDR3 contains 14 residues. CDR3 protein: CASSVGQGIYEQYF. CDR3 DNA sequence: TGCGCCAGCAGCGTTGGACAGGGTATCTACGAGCAGTACTTC.

The chain has TRBV27 and TRBJ2-1; TRBD2 might be the D (6 bases). The CDR3 totals 14 residues. Trimming removed 6 bases from V and 6 bases from J, with 15 bases in between. Germline lookup yields CDR1 MNHEY and CDR2 SMNVEV (reference sequence). Here the CDR3 reads CASSREFGGNEQFF. The CDR3, as DNA: TGTGCCAGCAGCCGGGAGTTTGGGGGCAATGAGCAGTTCTTC.